These 2 T cell receptor beta chains share one sample of origin, sequenced in a study of blood T cell repertoires in COVID-19. Some clones are missing from TCRdb's copy, which holds only in-frame ones; the method was immunoSEQ multiplex PCR. The sample holds under 200,000 clones; 80% to 85% are singletons and the top ten take approximately 2.4%. Sequencing was performed on peripheral blood. All receptors derive from a human donor with acute or convalescent COVID-19. The donor label of this sample is uncertain.

J is TRBJ2-1 and V is TRBV11-2; 12 bases align to TRBD1. There are 15 residues in the CDR3. Germline loops: CDR1 SGHAT, CDR2 FQNNGV. Unmatched junction bases numbered 6, after V lost 3 bases and J lost 9 bases. CDR3 sequence: CASSFMGQGAGEQFF. Written as DNA, the CDR3 is TGTGCCAGCAGCTTCATGGGACAGGGGGCGGGTGAGCAGTTCTTC.

This clone occurred once. The chain joins TRBV30 to TRBJ1-2; 7 bases fit TRBD1. Trimming took 2 bases from V and 3 from J; bases not matched to a gene: 3. Germline values: CDR1 GTSNPN, CDR2 SVGIG (reference sequence). This CDR3 spans 13 amino acids. The CDR3 nucleotides are TGTGCCTGGAGTAAGGGGGCTGACTATGGCTACACCTTC. This encodes CAWSKGADYGYTF.